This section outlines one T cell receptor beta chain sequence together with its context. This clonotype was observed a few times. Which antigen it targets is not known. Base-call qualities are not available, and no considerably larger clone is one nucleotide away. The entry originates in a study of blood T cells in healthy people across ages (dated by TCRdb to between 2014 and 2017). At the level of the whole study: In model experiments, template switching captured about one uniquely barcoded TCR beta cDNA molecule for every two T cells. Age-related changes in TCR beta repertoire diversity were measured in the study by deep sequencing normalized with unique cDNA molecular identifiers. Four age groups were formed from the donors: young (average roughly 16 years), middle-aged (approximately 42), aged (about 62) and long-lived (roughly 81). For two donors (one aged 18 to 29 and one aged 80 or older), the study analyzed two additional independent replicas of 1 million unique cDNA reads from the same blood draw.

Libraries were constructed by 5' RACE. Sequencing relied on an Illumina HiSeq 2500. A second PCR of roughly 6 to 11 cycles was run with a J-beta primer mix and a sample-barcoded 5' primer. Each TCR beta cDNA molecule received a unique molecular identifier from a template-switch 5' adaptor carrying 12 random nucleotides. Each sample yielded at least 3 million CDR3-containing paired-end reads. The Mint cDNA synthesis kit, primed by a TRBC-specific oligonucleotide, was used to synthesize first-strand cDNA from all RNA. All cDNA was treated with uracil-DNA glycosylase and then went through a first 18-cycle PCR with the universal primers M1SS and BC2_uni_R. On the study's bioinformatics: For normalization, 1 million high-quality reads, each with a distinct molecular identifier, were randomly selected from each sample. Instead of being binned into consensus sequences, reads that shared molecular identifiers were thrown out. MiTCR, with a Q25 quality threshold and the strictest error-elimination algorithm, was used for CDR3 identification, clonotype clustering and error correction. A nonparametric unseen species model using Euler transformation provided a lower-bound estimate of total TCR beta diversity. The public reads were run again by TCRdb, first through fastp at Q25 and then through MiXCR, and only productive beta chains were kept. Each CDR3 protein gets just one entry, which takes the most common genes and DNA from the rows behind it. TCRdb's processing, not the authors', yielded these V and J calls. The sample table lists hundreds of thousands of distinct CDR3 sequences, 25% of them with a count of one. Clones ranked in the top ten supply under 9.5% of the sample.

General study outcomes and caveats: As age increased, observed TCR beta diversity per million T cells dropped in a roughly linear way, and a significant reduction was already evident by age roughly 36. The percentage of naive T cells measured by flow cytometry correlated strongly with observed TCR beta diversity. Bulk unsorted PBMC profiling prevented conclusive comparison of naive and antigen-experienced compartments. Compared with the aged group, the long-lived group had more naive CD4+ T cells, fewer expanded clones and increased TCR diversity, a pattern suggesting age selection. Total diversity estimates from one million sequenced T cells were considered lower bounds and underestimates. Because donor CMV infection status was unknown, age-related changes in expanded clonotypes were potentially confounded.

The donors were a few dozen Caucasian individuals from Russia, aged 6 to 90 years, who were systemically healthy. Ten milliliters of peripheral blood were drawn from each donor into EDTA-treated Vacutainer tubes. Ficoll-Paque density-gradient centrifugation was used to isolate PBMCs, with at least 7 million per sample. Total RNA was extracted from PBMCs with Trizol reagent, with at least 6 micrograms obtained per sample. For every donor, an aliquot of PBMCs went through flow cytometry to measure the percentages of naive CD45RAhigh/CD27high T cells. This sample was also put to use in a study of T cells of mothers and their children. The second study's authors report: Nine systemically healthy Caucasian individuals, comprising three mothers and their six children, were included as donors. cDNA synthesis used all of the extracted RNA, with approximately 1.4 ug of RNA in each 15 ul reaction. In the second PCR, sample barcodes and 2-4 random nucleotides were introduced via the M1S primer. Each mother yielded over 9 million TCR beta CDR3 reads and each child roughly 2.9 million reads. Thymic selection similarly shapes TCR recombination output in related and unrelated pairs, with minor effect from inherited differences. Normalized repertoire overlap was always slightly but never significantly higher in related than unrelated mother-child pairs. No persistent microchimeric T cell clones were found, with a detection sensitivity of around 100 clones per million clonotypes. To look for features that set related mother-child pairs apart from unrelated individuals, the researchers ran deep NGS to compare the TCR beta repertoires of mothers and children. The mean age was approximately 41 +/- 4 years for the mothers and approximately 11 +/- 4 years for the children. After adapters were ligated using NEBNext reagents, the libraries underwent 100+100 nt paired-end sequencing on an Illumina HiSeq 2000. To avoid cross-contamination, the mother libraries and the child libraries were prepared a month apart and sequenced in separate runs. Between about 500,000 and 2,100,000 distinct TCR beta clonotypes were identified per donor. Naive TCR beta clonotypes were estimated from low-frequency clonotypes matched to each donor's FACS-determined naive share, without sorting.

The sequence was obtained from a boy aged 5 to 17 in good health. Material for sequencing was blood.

The DNA sequence is as follows: TGTGCCAGCAGTTCAACGCGACAGGGTTCTCTAGAGACCCAGTACTTC. Its amino acids are CASSSTRQGSLETQYF. The chain employs TRBV6-2 or TRBV6-3 and TRBJ2-5, with 7 bases in between that match TRBD1. The CDR3 numbers 16 residues from cysteine through phenylalanine. Only CDR3 DNA remains: 48 bases, in frame from the first base. Taken from the germline V gene, the CDR1 and CDR2 loops are MNHEY and SVGEGT. The V end gives up 4 bases and the J end 4 bases, leaving 12 bases in the junction not matched to a gene.